The clone carrying this T cell receptor beta chain has more than one count but fewer than ten. Its antigen is not identified. CDR1 and CDR2 (germline): SGHNT, YENEEA. Trimming cost V 5 bases and J 7 bases; bases outside gene matches: 8. The CDR3 covers 15 residues. These data are taken from a study of T-cell memory formation after mild COVID-19. As for the study in general: Largely donor-specific TCR clusters were found. Study outcomes and limitations: Several responding clones turned up in pre-infection memory, indicating that cross-reactive memory may have taken part.

TCRdb re-called the 5' RACE reads through MiXCR, storing one row per CDR3 protein. The sample yields 100,000 to 150,000 distinct CDR3 sequences, approximately 5.9% seen once. Sequenced sample: PBMCs or a T cell subset sorted from them (not recorded which). The gene calls are TRBV11-3 and TRBJ2-7, with 13 bases matching TRBD2. This receptor was identified in an adult woman who had mild COVID-19 (a few samples of this study predate the infection). Cell type and time point are not known. The CDR3 DNA reads as TGTGCCAGCAGCCCCATGGGACTAGCGGGAATTGAGCAGTACTTC. The encoded protein is CASSPMGLAGIEQYF.